This T cell receptor (beta chain) was retrieved from a study of T-cell reconstitution after alpha-beta-depleted transplantation in children (TCRdb year 2016). For the study in its entirety: Using TCR repertoire profiling, the study quantitatively followed how T-cell immune reconstitution unfolded in children after TCRalphabeta/CD19-depleted allogeneic hematopoietic cell transplantation.

Inclusive of the bounding cysteine and phenylalanine, the CDR3 is 12 residues long. The DNA shown is the 36-base CDR3, in frame from base 1. The trim is 8 bases for V and 0 bases for J, with a gap of 7 bases between the germline ends. The germline V gene provides CDR1 MNHEY and CDR2 SVGAGI. A word on this clonotype: The specificity of this receptor is unknown. There are no base qualities to consult, and no much larger clone falls within one base.

Libraries were built with PCR. TCRdb shows the sequencer as Illumina HiSeq 2500. To normalize quantification of the TCRbeta repertoire, the TCR libraries were built with molecular barcoding that relied on unique molecular identifiers. The public reads were run again by TCRdb, first through fastp at Q25 and then through MiXCR, and only productive beta chains were kept. Every entry covers one CDR3 protein and lists the most common genes and DNA from its rows. This sample has 300,000 or so distinct CDR3 sequences in its table, and approximately 9.8% of those were observed once. The ten largest clones add up to 10% of the sample.

In this chain, TRBV6-5 is recombined with TRBJ1-2, with an unclear D gene assignment. Sequences were derived from PBMCs from the stem cell graft donor, sampled from the stem cell graft. The receptor comes from a human donor who donated a stem cell graft to a child with SCID. The CDR3 amino acid sequence is: CASFSPNYGYTF. In nucleotide form, the sequence is TGTGCCAGCTTCTCGCCTAACTATGGCTACACCTTC.